These 30 T cell receptor beta chains share one sample of origin, sequenced in a study of immune evolution from preneoplasia to lung adenocarcinoma. TCRdb's copy holds only in-frame clones and misses some; the assay was immunoSEQ multiplex PCR. The sample gives 2,500 to 3,000 clones, about four fifths of which show up once; less than 8.5% is in the top ten. Sequencing was done on a sample of FFPE adjacent normal lung tissue. The receptors here all came from a person aged 65-85 years with lung adenocarcinoma.

V gene TRBV7-2 combines with J gene TRBJ2-6; D gene unclear. Between the trimmed V and J ends, which lost 5 bases and 1 base, there was a span of 6 bases. The CDR3 extends over 14 amino acids. Germline-derived CDR1 and CDR2 are SGHTA and FQGNSA. CDR3 amino acids: CASSITSGANVLTF. The CDR3 region has the DNA TGTGCCAGCAGCATTACTTCTGGGGCCAACGTCCTGACTTTC.

This sequence joins TRBV30 and TRBJ1-1, with 9 positions matching TRBD1. V gave up 1 base and J gave up 7 bases; unmatched junction bases: 7. Germline lookup yields CDR1 GTSNPN and CDR2 SVGIG (reference sequence). This CDR3 has 14 amino acids. The CDR3 DNA sequence: TGTGCCTGGAGTGATGGGACAGGGCTACGTGAAGCTTTCTTT. Translation gives CAWSDGTGLREAFF.

The CDR3 reads CASISGAEAFF. Written as DNA, the CDR3 is TGTGCCAGCATTTCGGGCGCTGAAGCTTTCTTT. This sequence joins TRBV6-5 and TRBJ1-1, with D unclear. This CDR3 is built from 11 residues. CDR1 is MNHEY, CDR2 SVGAGI, per germline. The germline V and J ends were trimmed by 7 bases and 6 bases, with 9 bases remaining between them.

This clone has just one count. The chain joins TRBV6-1 to TRBJ2-7; no clear D. Trimming left V 6 bases short and J 4 bases short, with 7 bases between. Germline V gene sequence: CDR1 MNHNS, CDR2 SASEGT. The CDR3 covers 11 residues. CDR3 in DNA: TGTGCCAGCAGCCCAGCATACGAGCAGTACTTC. This translates into CASSPAYEQYF.

With respect to this clone: An end of the junction differs from the germline gene, which may be a read error. The V and J genes are TRBV6-5 and TRBJ2-3; TRBD1 or TRBD2 may be the D gene (5 bases each). In germline, CDR1 is MNHEY, CDR2 SVGAGI. The CDR3 is made up of 16 amino acids. Written as DNA, the CDR3 is TGTGCCAGCAGTAACTCCGGGACCGCGAACACAGATACGCAGTATTTT. This gives the protein CASSNSGTANTDTQYF.

The chain has TRBV5-4 and TRBJ1-3; perhaps TRBD1 as D (5 bases). Looked up from germline, CDR1 is SGHNT and CDR2 is YYREEE (reference sequence). The germline V and J ends were trimmed by 0 bases and 3 bases, with 7 bases remaining between them. CDR3 length equals 14 residues. This CDR3 is CASSLAGGGNTIYF. In nucleotides, the CDR3 is TGTGCCAGCAGCTTGGCCGGGGGTGGAAACACCATATATTTT.

A few counts support this clone. The chain links TRBV7-2 to TRBJ2-5, with 11 bases that match TRBD2. CDR3 length: 17 amino acids. Germline-derived CDR1 and CDR2 are SGHTA and FQGNSA. Trimming took 0 bases from V and 5 from J; bases not matched to a gene: 8. CDR3 DNA: TGTGCCAGCAGCTTAGCGAGTAGCGGGGGGGCCCGGGAGACCCAGTACTTC. The encoded protein is CASSLASSGGARETQYF.

This clone appeared once. The chain has TRBV6-7 and TRBJ2-1; D is unresolved. TRBV6-7 is an ORF, with its function uncertain. The length of the CDR3 is 16 residues. Trimming removed 0 bases from V and 10 bases from J, with 19 bases in between. In DNA, the CDR3 is TGTGCCAGCAGTTACTCGACGAAATATCTTCTTGGCGAGCAGTTCTTC. Its translation: CASSYSTKYLLGEQFF.

This clone was seen only once. The chain employs TRBV13 and TRBJ1-1, with 11 bases that match TRBD1. Germline-derived CDR1 and CDR2 are PRHDT and FYEKMQ (reference sequence). This CDR3 spans 16 amino acids. Trimming cost V 1 base and J 5 bases; bases outside gene matches: 6. The CDR3 DNA is TGTGCCAGCAGCTTAGTTGGACAGGGGGCGAGGACTGAAGCTTTCTTT. Translating it yields CASSLVGQGARTEAFF.

The chain combines TRBV7-9 with TRBJ1-1; D is unresolved. V dropped 1 base and J dropped 6 bases, with 12 bases sitting between them. From germline, CDR1 is SEHNR and CDR2 FQNEAQ (reference sequence). This CDR3 spans 14 amino acids. The CDR3 loop reads CASSLGNPSSEAFF. DNA for the CDR3: TGTGCCAGCAGCTTAGGGAACCCATCTTCTGAAGCTTTCTTT.

The chain employs TRBV7-8 and TRBJ1-5, with a tentative D call TRBD1 (5 bases). Trimming took off 5 bases at V and 3 bases at J, with 14 bases between the two ends. The CDR3 length is 15 residues. Germline V gene sequence: CDR1 SGHVS, CDR2 FQNEAQ. The CDR3, as DNA: TGTGCCAGCAGCCCCGAGGGGAACGACAATCAGCCCCAGCATTTT. Its translation is CASSPEGNDNQPQHF. Full variable domain (outside the CDR3, taken from reference TRBV7-8 and TRBJ1-5): GAGVSQSPRYKVAKRGQDVALRCDPISGHVSLFWYQQALGQGPEFLTYFQNEAQLDKSGLPSDRFFAERPEGSVSTLKIQRTQQEDSAVYLCASSPEGNDNQPQHFGDGTRLSIL.

This clone appeared a single time. V and J are TRBV7-6 and TRBJ2-1; maybe TRBD1 (5 bases). This CDR3 region has 16 residues. Trimming stripped 4 bases from V and 6 bases from J, with 19 bases between. CDR1 is SGHVS, CDR2 FNYEAQ, per germline. CDR3 in amino acids: CASSYRSGQLPNEQFF. CDR3 in DNA: TGTGCCAGCAGCTACAGGTCAGGGCAACTTCCCAATGAGCAGTTCTTC.

The gene calls are TRBV5-1 and TRBJ2-7; D ambiguous. The germline gives CDR1 SGHRS, CDR2 YFSETQ. V was clipped by 3 bases and J by 0 bases, with 10 bases between them. CDR3 length: 14 amino acids. CDR3 nucleotide sequence: TGCGCCAGCAGCTCCGAATTGAACTCCTACGAGCAGTACTTC. It specifies CASSSELNSYEQYF.

V gene TRBV5-1 combines with J gene TRBJ2-3, with 8 nucleotides matching TRBD2. With V trimmed by 4 bases and J by 1 base, 17 bases remained unmatched. The CDR3 covers 19 residues. Germline CDR1 and CDR2: SGHRS and YFSETQ. CDR3 nucleotide sequence: TGCGCCAGCAGCCAAGAGGGTGGCGGGGGGCTATCCCGCACAGATACGCAGTATTTT. The encoded protein is CASSQEGGGGLSRTDTQYF.

This chain joins TRBV19 and TRBJ1-2; TRBD1 is a possible D gene (6 bases). Germline CDR1 is LNHDA and CDR2 is SQIVND (reference sequence). V was trimmed by 3 bases and J by 8 bases, leaving 13 bases between them. The CDR3 contains 13 residues. The CDR3 DNA sequence: TGTGCCAGTAGTATGGGCAGGGGCTTGGGCTACACCTTC. Amino acids: CASSMGRGLGYTF.

The chain joins TRBV19 to TRBJ1-1, with D possibly being TRBD1 (5 bases). Trimming removed 3 bases at V and 1 base at J, with 9 bases between. The CDR3 covers 14 residues. Germline CDR1 reads LNHDA; CDR2 reads SQIVND (reference sequence). CDR3 DNA sequence: TGTGCCAGTAGTATTGAGGGGACGAACACTGAAGCTTTCTTT. As protein: CASSIEGTNTEAFF.

The V gene is TRBV28, the J gene TRBJ1-1; a possible D gene is TRBD1 (5 bases). CDR1 is MDHEN and CDR2 is SYDVKM in the germline V gene. Trimming cost V 3 bases and J 11 bases, with 10 bases left between them. The CDR3 has 11 amino acids. CDR3 coding DNA: TGTGCCAGCAGTTTGGGGGGTAGGGCTTTCTTT. As protein: CASSLGGRAFF.

The chain uses TRBV29-1 and TRBJ2-7; no reliable D call. This CDR3 is 12 amino acids long. Germline V CDR1 and CDR2: SQVTM, ANQGSEA. V lost 1 base and J lost 2, with 6 bases in between. CDR3 sequence reads: CSVEVGPYEQYF. For the CDR3, the DNA is TGCAGCGTTGAAGTAGGACCCTACGAGCAGTACTTC.

The chain has TRBV11-2 and TRBJ1-1; D unclear. Trimming removed 8 bases at V and 2 bases at J, with 15 bases between. Per germline, CDR1 SGHAT and CDR2 FQNNGV. The CDR3 consists of 14 residues. This CDR3 is CASGLTSVNTEAFF. CDR3 DNA: TGTGCCAGCGGACTGACTTCCGTTAACACTGAAGCTTTCTTT.

This chain uses TRBV7-9 with TRBJ1-1; a weak D match, TRBD1 (6 bases). The CDR3 totals 14 residues. Germline lookup yields CDR1 SEHNR and CDR2 FQNEAQ (reference sequence). Trimming cost V 7 bases and J 1 base, with 13 bases left between them. The chain's CDR3 is CASTALDRNTEAFF. CDR3 nucleotide sequence: TGTGCCAGCACCGCCTTGGACAGGAACACTGAAGCTTTCTTT.

This chain joins TRBV28 and TRBJ2-1, with D possibly matching TRBD1 (6 bases). V dropped 3 bases and J dropped 10 bases, with 13 bases sitting between them. The germline V gene has CDR1 MDHEN and CDR2 SYDVKM. This CDR3 has 13 amino acids. The CDR3 is CASSFLTGQEQFF. CDR3 DNA: TGTGCCAGCAGTTTCTTAACCGGACAGGAGCAGTTCTTC.

The chain couples TRBV4-1 to TRBJ1-2; 10 bases are a match to TRBD1. V shed 4 bases, J shed 8 bases, and the junction held 10 bases outside the gene matches. The CDR3 runs to 15 residues. Germline V lookup: CDR1 MGHRA, CDR2 YSYEKL. CDR3 region: CASSPLETGGLGYTF. The CDR3 nucleotides are TGCGCCAGCAGCCCCTTGGAGACAGGGGGCTTAGGCTACACCTTC.

The gene calls are TRBV7-8 and TRBJ1-2; no clear D gene. The CDR3 runs to 16 residues. The germline V gene encodes CDR1 SGHVS and CDR2 FQNEAQ. Trimming pared 5 bases from V and 0 bases from J, leaving 16 bases between. The CDR3 sequence is CASSPVVVGANYGYTF. The CDR3 DNA reads TGTGCCAGCAGCCCCGTTGTAGTGGGCGCTAACTATGGCTACACCTTC.

This sequence joins TRBV15 and TRBJ1-2; the match to TRBD1 covers 10 bases. The CDR3 is 14 amino acids. Looked up from germline, CDR1 is LNHNV and CDR2 is YYDKDF (reference sequence). V trimming: 3 bases; J trimming: 5 bases; junction bases outside the gene matches: 3. CDR3 DNA sequence: TGTGCCACCAGCAGTCGGACAGGGGGTTATGGCTACACCTTC. This codes for CATSSRTGGYGYTF.

The J gene is TRBJ2-1, the V gene TRBV4-1; 8 bases are a match to TRBD2. Germline CDR1 and CDR2: MGHRA and YSYEKL. V was clipped by 2 bases and J by 2 bases; unmatched bases: 14. The CDR3 is 19 residues long. In DNA form, the CDR3 reads TGCGCCAGCAGCCAAATCGGACTAGCCGGGAGGCGGGCCTACAATGAGCAGTTCTTC. Translating gives CASSQIGLAGRRAYNEQFF.

V gene TRBV19 combines with J gene TRBJ2-6, with 10 positions matching TRBD1. Trimming removed 8 bases from V and 4 bases from J; junction bases left unmatched: 5. Per germline, CDR1 LNHDA and CDR2 SQIVND (reference sequence). This CDR3 region has 15 residues. CDR3 residues: CASWTGGSGANVLTF. In DNA, the CDR3 is TGTGCCAGTTGGACAGGGGGTTCCGGGGCCAACGTCCTGACTTTC.

This chain connects TRBV6-1 to TRBJ2-5; a weak D match, TRBD1 (7 bases). Germline CDR1 and CDR2: MNHNS and SASEGT. This CDR3 has 14 amino acids. V lost 5 bases and J 5 bases, leaving 15 bases between the germline ends. The CDR3 sequence is CASSSPGGHETQYF. CDR3 coding DNA: TGTGCCAGCAGTTCTCCAGGGGGGCACGAGACCCAGTACTTC.

The genes are TRBV15 and TRBJ1-3, with TRBD1 matching 8 bases. The V gene's germline CDR1 is LNHNV and CDR2 YYDKDF (reference sequence). V dropped 7 bases and J dropped 3; count of bases not matched to a gene: 8. This CDR3 has 15 residues. CDR3 nucleotides: TGTGCCACCACCCCGGACAGGGCCGTTGGAAACACCATATATTTT. Its translation is CATTPDRAVGNTIYF.

The CDR3 loop reads CASSAGSVGAEKLFF. The CDR3 DNA is TGTGCCAGCAGCGCAGGGTCGGTTGGGGCTGAAAAACTGTTTTTT. The chain is built from TRBV6-1 and TRBJ1-4, with D possibly matching TRBD1 (5 bases). The CDR3 length is 15 residues. The ends were cut back, 6 bases at V and 7 bases at J, with 18 bases in the middle. Germline V gene sequence: CDR1 MNHNS, CDR2 SASEGT.

The count of this clone is one. This sequence joins TRBV14 and TRBJ2-6; 10 bases map to TRBD1. From germline, CDR1 is SGHDN and CDR2 FVKESK. The CDR3 totals 19 residues. Germline trimming cut 3 bases from V and 1 base from J; bases unmatched to any gene: 9. For the CDR3, the DNA is TGTGCCAGCAGCCATTATTCCGGGACAGGGGTTTCTGGGGCCAACGTCCTGACTTTC. It yields the protein CASSHYSGTGVSGANVLTF.